One and the same sample provided the 14 T cell receptor beta chains below, sequenced in a study of cytomegalovirus exposure and HLA in healthy donors. The PCR ran on 60 Vbeta and 13 Jbeta primers. Method: immunoSEQ multiplex PCR; TCRdb's copy keeps in-frame clones and lacks some. The sample holds roughly 220,000 clones, about 74% seen once. Sequenced material: PBMCs. The source is a woman aged 25 to 45 in good health and CMV-seronegative.

This clone occurred once. The chain joins TRBV7-8 to TRBJ1-6, with D uncertain. Between the trimmed V and J ends, which lost 1 base and 2 bases, there was a span of 12 bases. CDR1 and CDR2 (germline): SGHVS, FQNEAQ. This CDR3 has 17 residues. CDR3 loop: CASSLDLLGTYNSPLHF. CDR3 coding DNA: TGTGCCAGCAGCTTAGACCTGCTGGGCACCTATAATTCACCCCTCCACTTT.

The chain carries TRBV2 and TRBJ1-1; D is unresolved. This CDR3 has 16 amino acids. Trimming pared 2 bases from V and 0 bases from J, leaving 13 bases between. Germline-derived CDR1 and CDR2 are SNHLY and FYNNEI. This CDR3 reads CASSEQSGSLNTEAFF. The CDR3 coding sequence is TGTGCCAGCAGTGAACAATCGGGTTCTTTGAACACTGAAGCTTTCTTT.

A single count supports this clone. The chain joins TRBV29-1 to TRBJ1-1; the D gene is possibly TRBD1 (5 bases). Trimming took off 4 bases at V and 2 bases at J, with 11 bases between the two ends. This CDR3 region has 13 residues. Germline CDR1 SQVTM, CDR2 ANQGSEA. The CDR3 nucleotides are TGCAGCGTTGTACGACAGCTTAACACTGAAGCTTTCTTT. Translating gives CSVVRQLNTEAFF.

V gene TRBV5-1 combines with J gene TRBJ2-2, with 7 nucleotides matching TRBD2. Germline CDR1 reads SGHRS; CDR2 reads YFSETQ. The ends lost 5 bases at V and 3 bases at J; junction bases unmatched: 7. This CDR3 has 15 amino acids. The CDR3 region is CASSPGTIYTGELFF. The CDR3 bases are TGCGCCAGCAGTCCCGGGACTATATACACCGGGGAGCTGTTTTTT. Full variable domain (remainder filled in from reference TRBV5-1 and TRBJ2-2): KAGVTQTPRYLIKTRGQQVTLSCSPISGHRSVSWYQQTPGQGLQFLFEYFSETQRNKGNFPGRFSGRQFSNSRSEMNVSTLELGDSALYLCASSPGTIYTGELFFGEGSRLTVL.

The chain is built from TRBV9 and TRBJ2-7, with D tentatively TRBD1 (6 bases). The CDR3 is 12 amino acids. Between the trimmed V and J ends, which lost 3 bases and 3 bases, there was a span of 7 bases. Germline loops: CDR1 SGDLS, CDR2 YYNGEE. This CDR3 is CASSEGDYEQYF. The CDR3 bases are TGTGCCAGCAGCGAGGGGGACTACGAGCAGTACTTC. Variable domain in full (rest from reference TRBV9 and TRBJ2-7): DSGVTQTPKHLITATGQRVTLRCSPRSGDLSVYWYQQSLDQGLQFLIQYYNGEERAKGNILERFSAQQFPDLHSELNLSSLELGDSALYFCASSEGDYEQYFGPGTRLTVT.

The V gene is TRBV11-2, the J gene TRBJ1-6, with 9 bases matching TRBD1. Unmatched junction bases numbered 6, after V lost 3 bases and J lost 0 bases. The CDR3 totals 18 residues. Per germline, CDR1 SGHAT and CDR2 FQNNGV. CDR3 DNA sequence: TGTGCCAGCAGCTTTTGGGACAGGGTTAGCTCCTATAATTCACCCCTCCACTTT. This translates into CASSFWDRVSSYNSPLHF.

This clone was counted many times. The chain employs TRBV11-3 and TRBJ2-7; D is undetermined. With 5 bases removed from V and 1 base from J, the gap between germline ends came to 9 bases. This CDR3 spans 13 amino acids. CDR1 is SGHNT, CDR2 YENEEA, per germline. CDR3 nucleotides: TGTGCCAGCAGCCCCCCGGGTTCCTACGAGCAGTACTTC. It codes for CASSPPGSYEQYF.

Only one count was recorded for this clone. This sequence joins TRBV6-5 and TRBJ2-7; a weak D match, TRBD1 (6 bases). This CDR3 contains 13 residues. CDR1 and CDR2 (germline): MNHEY, SVGAGI. Trimming removed 6 bases at V and 5 bases at J, with 14 bases between. The CDR3: CASRRTAVDEQYF. The CDR3 region has the DNA TGTGCCAGCAGAAGGACAGCCGTGGACGAGCAGTACTTC.

This clone was seen more than once but under ten times. The rearrangement uses TRBV5-1 and TRBJ2-7, with 10 bases fitting TRBD1. The CDR3 spans 14 residues. The germline V gene has CDR1 SGHRS and CDR2 YFSETQ. V shed 4 bases and J 0 bases; nucleotides not matched to a gene: 1. Here the CDR3 DNA reads TGCGCCAGCAGCCGGACAGGGGGCTCCTACGAGCAGTACTTC. Amino acid sequence: CASSRTGGSYEQYF.

The chain couples TRBV7-3 to TRBJ2-7, with a weak D call TRBD2 (5 bases). Trimming removed 2 bases from V and 8 bases from J, with 7 bases in between. CDR3 length equals 11 residues. Germline loops: CDR1 SGHTA, CDR2 FQGTGA. CDR3 coding DNA: TGTGCCAGCAGCTTAGGAGGCAAGCAGTACTTC. Translated, it gives CASSLGGKQYF.

This chain joins TRBV6-5 and TRBJ1-3, with D tentatively TRBD1 (6 bases). Germline values: CDR1 MNHEY, CDR2 SVGAGI. This CDR3 region has 14 residues. V gave up 7 bases and J gave up 3 bases, with 13 bases separating them. CDR3 residues: CASTIGTFGNTIYF. Here the CDR3 DNA reads TGTGCCAGCACCATCGGGACATTTGGAAACACCATATATTTT.

A few counts support this clone. The genes are TRBV7-3 and TRBJ2-1, with D possibly being TRBD2 (6 bases). Germline CDR1 reads SGHTA; CDR2 reads FQGTGA. CDR3 size: 16 residues. V lost 1 base and J 0 bases, leaving 10 bases between the germline ends. For the CDR3, the DNA is TGTGCCAGCAGCTTAATGGGCGGGGCCTCCTACAATGAGCAGTTCTTC. Amino acid sequence: CASSLMGGASYNEQFF.

The V call is TRBV7-6, the J call TRBJ2-2, with D hard to call. Germline values: CDR1 SGHVS, CDR2 FNYEAQ. The CDR3 covers 14 residues. V was cut by 2 bases and J by 5 bases, with 9 bases left in between. CDR3 DNA sequence: TGTGCCAGCAGCTTAACATTCGGGACCGGGGAGCTGTTTTTT. Protein: CASSLTFGTGELFF.

The chain recombines TRBV9 with TRBJ2-5, with 11 bases matching TRBD2. The junction had 6 bases not matched to a gene; V was cut back by 0 bases and J by 5 bases. Germline loops: CDR1 SGDLS, CDR2 YYNGEE. The CDR3 has 16 residues. The CDR3 is CASSVGTSGLGETQYF. CDR3 coding DNA: TGTGCCAGCAGCGTAGGGACTAGCGGGTTGGGGGAGACCCAGTACTTC.